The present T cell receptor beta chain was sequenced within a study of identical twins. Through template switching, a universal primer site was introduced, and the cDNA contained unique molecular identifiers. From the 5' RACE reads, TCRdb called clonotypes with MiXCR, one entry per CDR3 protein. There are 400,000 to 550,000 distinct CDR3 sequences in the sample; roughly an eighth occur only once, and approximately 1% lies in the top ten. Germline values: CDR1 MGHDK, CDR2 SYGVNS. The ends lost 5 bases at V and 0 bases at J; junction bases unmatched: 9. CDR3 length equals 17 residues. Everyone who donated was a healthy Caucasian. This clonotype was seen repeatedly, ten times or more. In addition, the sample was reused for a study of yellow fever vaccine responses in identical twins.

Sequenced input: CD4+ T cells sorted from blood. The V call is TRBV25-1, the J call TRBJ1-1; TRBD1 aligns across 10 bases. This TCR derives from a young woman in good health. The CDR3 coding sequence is TGTGCCAGCAGTCCTTGGGACAGGGGCCCCCTGAACACTGAAGCTTTCTTT. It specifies CASSPWDRGPLNTEAFF.